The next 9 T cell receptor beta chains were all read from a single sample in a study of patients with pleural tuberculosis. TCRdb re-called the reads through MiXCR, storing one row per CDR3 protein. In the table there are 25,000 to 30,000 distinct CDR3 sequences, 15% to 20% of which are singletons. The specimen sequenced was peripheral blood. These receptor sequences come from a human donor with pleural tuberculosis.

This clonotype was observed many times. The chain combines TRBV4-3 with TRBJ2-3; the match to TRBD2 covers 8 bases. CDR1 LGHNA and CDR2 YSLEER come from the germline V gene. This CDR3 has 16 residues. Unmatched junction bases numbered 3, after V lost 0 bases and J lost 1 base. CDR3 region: CASSQEYSGGTDTQYF. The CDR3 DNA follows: TGCGCCAGCAGCCAAGAGTATAGCGGGGGCACAGATACGCAGTATTTT.

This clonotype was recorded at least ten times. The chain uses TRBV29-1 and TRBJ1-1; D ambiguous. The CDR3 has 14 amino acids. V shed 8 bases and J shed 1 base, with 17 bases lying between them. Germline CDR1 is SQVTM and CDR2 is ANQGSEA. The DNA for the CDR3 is TGCAGCTTACAGACTTCGGATTCGAACACTGAAGCTTTCTTT. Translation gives CSLQTSDSNTEAFF.

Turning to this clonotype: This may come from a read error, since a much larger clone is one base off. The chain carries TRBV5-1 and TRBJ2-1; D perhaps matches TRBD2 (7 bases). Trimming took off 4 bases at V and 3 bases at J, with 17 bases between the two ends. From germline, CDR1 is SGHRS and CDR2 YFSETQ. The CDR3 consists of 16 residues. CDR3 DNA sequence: TGCGCCAGCAGCCGTGGTGGGGGGGGCATCTACAATGAGCAGTTCTTC. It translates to CASSRGGGGIYNEQFF.

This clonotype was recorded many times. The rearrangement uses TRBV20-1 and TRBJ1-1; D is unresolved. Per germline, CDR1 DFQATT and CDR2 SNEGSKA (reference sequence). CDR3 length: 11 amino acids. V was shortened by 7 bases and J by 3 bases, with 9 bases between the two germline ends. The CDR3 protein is CSVPYDTEAFF. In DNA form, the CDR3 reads TGCAGTGTCCCTTACGACACTGAAGCTTTCTTT.

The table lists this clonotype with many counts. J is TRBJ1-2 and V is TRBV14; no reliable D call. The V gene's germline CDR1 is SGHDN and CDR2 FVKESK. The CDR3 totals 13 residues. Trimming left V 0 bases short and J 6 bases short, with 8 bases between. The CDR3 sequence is CASSQEEGHGYTF. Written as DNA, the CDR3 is TGTGCCAGCAGCCAAGAGGAAGGGCATGGCTACACCTTC.

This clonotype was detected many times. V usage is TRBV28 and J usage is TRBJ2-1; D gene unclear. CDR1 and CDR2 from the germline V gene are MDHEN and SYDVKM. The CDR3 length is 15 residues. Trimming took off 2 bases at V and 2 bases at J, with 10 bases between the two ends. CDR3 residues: CASSLIQTAYNEQFF. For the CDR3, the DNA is TGTGCCAGCAGTTTAATCCAGACGGCCTACAATGAGCAGTTCTTC.

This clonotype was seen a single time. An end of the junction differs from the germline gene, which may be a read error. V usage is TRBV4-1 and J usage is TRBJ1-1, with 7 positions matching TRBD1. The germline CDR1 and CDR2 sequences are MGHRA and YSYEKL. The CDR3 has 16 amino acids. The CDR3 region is CASSHTQGSIGTEVFF. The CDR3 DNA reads TGCGCCAGCAGCCACACACAGGGGAGCATTGGCACTGAAGTTTTCTTT.

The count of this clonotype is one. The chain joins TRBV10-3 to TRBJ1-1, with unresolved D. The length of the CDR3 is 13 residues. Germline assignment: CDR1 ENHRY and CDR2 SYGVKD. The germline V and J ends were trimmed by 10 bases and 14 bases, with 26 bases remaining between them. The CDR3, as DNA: TGTGCCACATCCGTGCAGTTGAACACTGGAGCGTTCTTT. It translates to CATSVQLNTGAFF.

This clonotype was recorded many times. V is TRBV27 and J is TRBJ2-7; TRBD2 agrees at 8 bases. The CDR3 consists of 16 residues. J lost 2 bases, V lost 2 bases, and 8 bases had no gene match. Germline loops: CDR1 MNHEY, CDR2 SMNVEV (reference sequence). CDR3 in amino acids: CASSLAVGGGAYEQYF. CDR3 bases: TGTGCCAGCAGTTTAGCTGTCGGGGGGGGGGCCTACGAGCAGTACTTC.